Following are 18 T cell receptor beta chains from one sample sequenced in a study of human T cells and chemical hapten exposure. Sample time point: patch test 2, 6 weeks after DPC sensitization. The sample's treatment: therapeutic diphenylcyclopropenone sensitization with weekly scalp DPC. TCRdb processed the RACE reads anew with MiXCR; each CDR3 protein has one entry. This repertoire shows 35,000 to 45,000 distinct CDR3 sequences, more than 8.5% found once; its top ten account for 15%. The sequencing here drew on whole blood, taken in connection with sensitization to the hapten diphenylcyclopropenone (DPC). All receptors derive from a woman aged 40 to 49 with alopecia areata. Some clones in this sample may be carry-over from other donors' samples.

This clonotype was counted ten times or more. The V call is TRBV9, the J call TRBJ2-7; D unclear. The germline gives CDR1 SGDLS, CDR2 YYNGEE. V lost 0 bases and J lost 7, with 8 bases in between. This CDR3 has 12 residues. The CDR3 nucleotides read TGTGCCAGCAGCGTAGGTGGGCGTGAGCAGTACTTC. It translates to CASSVGGREQYF.

In its sample, this clonotype was seen many times. The J gene is TRBJ2-5, the V gene TRBV12-5; TRBD2 aligns across 7 bases. Germline trimming cut 7 bases from V and 1 base from J; bases unmatched to any gene: 12. Germline V gene sequence: CDR1 LGHNT, CDR2 FRNRAP. The CDR3 runs to 16 residues. The CDR3 nucleotides are TGTGCTAGTGCCCAAACTCTAGCGGAGCTCCAAGAGACCCAGTACTTC. It encodes CASAQTLAELQETQYF.

This clonotype was seen at least ten times. The chain carries TRBV6-4 and TRBJ2-3; a possible D gene is TRBD1 (5 bases). Germline CDR1 reads MRHNA; CDR2 reads SNTAGT. CDR3 length equals 15 residues. V lost 4 bases, J lost 5 bases, and 16 bases lay in between. The CDR3 bases are TGTGCCAGCAGTGTGTGGGGCAGGGTCGAAGATACGCAGTATTTT. Its protein product is CASSVWGRVEDTQYF.

This clonotype appeared many times. The rearrangement joins TRBV2 to TRBJ1-2; 8 bases are a match to TRBD1. Germline CDR1 and CDR2: SNHLY and FYNNEI. The length of the CDR3 is 13 residues. The J segment lost 5 bases and the V segment lost 5 bases, leaving 4 bases of the junction unmatched. CDR3 DNA: TGTGCCAGCAGTCCGGACAGGGCGTATGGCTACACCTTC. Translation: CASSPDRAYGYTF.

V and J are TRBV18 and TRBJ1-1; tentatively, D is TRBD1 (5 bases). CDR3 length: 12 amino acids. Trimming took off 3 bases at V and 6 bases at J, with 8 bases between the two ends. The V gene's germline CDR1 is KGHSH and CDR2 LQKENI. CDR3 sequence (DNA): TGTGCCAGCTCACCGCTGGGGGCTGAAGCTTTCTTT. This encodes CASSPLGAEAFF.

In DNA, the CDR3 is TGCAGTGCCTTCCTTACTCTGAACACTGAAGCTTTCTTT. Translating gives CSAFLTLNTEAFF. The chain combines TRBV20-1 with TRBJ1-1; the D is unclear. The germline V gene has CDR1 DFQATT and CDR2 SNEGSKA (reference sequence). The ends were cut back, 6 bases at V and 0 bases at J, with 11 bases in the middle. The CDR3 has 13 residues.

The table lists this clonotype with a few counts. J is TRBJ2-7 and V is TRBV20-1, with TRBD2 as a possible D gene (5 bases). Germline CDR1 is DFQATT and CDR2 is SNEGSKA (reference sequence). V dropped 6 bases and J dropped 2 bases, with 11 bases sitting between them. This CDR3 comprises 12 residues. The CDR3 sequence is CSAGDYPYEQYF. In DNA, the CDR3 is TGCAGTGCGGGAGACTACCCCTACGAGCAGTACTTC.

This clonotype turned up a few times. CDR3 DNA sequence: TGTGCCAGTAGTACCAAGGACAGCCTAAATCAGCCCCAGCATTTT. As protein: CASSTKDSLNQPQHF. The V call is TRBV19, the J call TRBJ1-5; a possible D gene is TRBD1 (6 bases). Trimming took off 4 bases at V and 4 bases at J, with 14 bases between the two ends. The CDR3 loop spans 15 amino acids. Germline V lookup: CDR1 LNHDA, CDR2 SQIVND (reference sequence).

There are many counts of this clonotype. V usage is TRBV15 and J usage is TRBJ1-5; D is undetermined. Germline-derived CDR1 and CDR2 are LNHNV and YYDKDF (reference sequence). This CDR3 has 14 residues. V shed 4 bases and J shed 4 bases, with 11 bases lying between them. CDR3: CATSMGYQNQPQHF. The CDR3 coding sequence is TGTGCCACCAGCATGGGGTATCAAAATCAGCCCCAGCATTTT.

This clonotype has a count of ten or more. The chain uses TRBV6-1 and TRBJ1-1; D not certain. V dropped 3 bases and J dropped 1 base, with 6 bases sitting between them. Germline loops: CDR1 MNHNS, CDR2 SASEGT. This CDR3 is 13 amino acids long. CDR3 coding DNA: TGTGCCAGCAGTGAGTACGGGAACACTGAAGCTTTCTTT. It yields the protein CASSEYGNTEAFF.

This clonotype appeared a few times. The V call is TRBV11-3, the J call TRBJ2-2; D remains ambiguous. The CDR3 sequence is 15 residues long. Trimming cost V 5 bases and J 4 bases, with 14 bases left between them. Germline CDR1 and CDR2: SGHNT and YENEEA. In nucleotides, the CDR3 is TGTGCCAGCAGCGCAACCCGGGCCTCCACCGGGGAGCTGTTTTTT. Translation gives CASSATRASTGELFF.

Concerning this clonotype: A read error may explain this, as a much larger clone is one base away. The CDR3 carries no conserved terminal phenylalanine or tryptophan, so it likely arises from a read error. V and J are TRBV20-1 and TRBJ2-2; D gene ambiguous. The CDR3 totals 17 residues. Germline assignment: CDR1 DFQATT and CDR2 SNEGSKA (reference sequence). The ends were cut back, 0 bases at V and 3 bases at J, with 17 bases in the middle. The chain's CDR3 is CSARDQVKDWDTGELFL. The CDR3, as DNA: TGCAGTGCTAGAGATCAAGTGAAGGATTGGGACACCGGGGAGCTGTTTCTT.

The rearrangement joins TRBV15 to TRBJ1-1; a possible D gene is TRBD1 (6 bases). CDR1 and CDR2 from the germline V gene are LNHNV and YYDKDF (reference sequence). CDR3 length: 16 amino acids. Trimming cost V 3 bases and J 2 bases, with 16 bases left between them. Written as DNA, the CDR3 is TGTGCCACCAGCAGGGAACACAGGGCCCTTAACACTGAAGCTTTCTTT. Translation gives CATSREHRALNTEAFF.

This clonotype was observed many times. The rearrangement joins TRBV6-4 to TRBJ2-6; D may be TRBD1 (5 bases). This CDR3 spans 16 amino acids. V was clipped by 0 bases and J by 4 bases, with 10 bases between them. Germline V gene sequence: CDR1 MRHNA, CDR2 SNTAGT. In nucleotides, the CDR3 is TGTGCCAGCAGTGACTCTAAGGGGTCCGGGGCCAACGTCCTGACTTTC. It specifies CASSDSKGSGANVLTF.

This clonotype showed up many times. CDR3 residues: CASSLDAVSEAFF. CDR3 coding DNA: TGTGCCAGCAGCTTGGATGCAGTCTCTGAAGCTTTCTTT. The V gene is TRBV7-7, the J gene TRBJ1-1; D unclear. CDR3 length: 13 amino acids. Between the trimmed V and J ends, which lost 3 bases and 6 bases, there was a span of 11 bases. Germline V lookup: CDR1 SSHAT, CDR2 FNYEAQ (reference sequence). The entire variable domain, with the rest obtained from reference TRBV7-7 and TRBJ1-1, is as follows: GAGVSQSPRYKVTKRGQDVTLRCDPISSHATLYWYQQALGQGPEFLTYFNYEAQPDKSGLPSDRFSAERPEGSISTLTIQRTEQRDSAMYRCASSLDAVSEAFFGQGTRLTVV.

This clonotype has at least ten counts. The V gene is TRBV10-3, the J gene TRBJ1-4; D gene ambiguous. The V end was cut by 6 bases, the J end by 6 bases, with 14 bases between. This CDR3 comprises 14 residues. Per germline, CDR1 ENHRY and CDR2 SYGVKD. The CDR3 bases are TGTGCCATCAGCCCGGCCTTAGGCGATGAAAAACTGTTTTTT. It translates to CAISPALGDEKLFF.

Only a few counts were recorded for this clonotype. The gene calls are TRBV7-9 and TRBJ1-6, with D tentatively TRBD1 (6 bases). There are 17 residues in the CDR3. CDR1 and CDR2 from the germline V gene are SEHNR and FQNEAQ (reference sequence). Trimming left V 5 bases short and J 7 bases short, with 21 bases between. The CDR3 here is CASSPSLPGTLNSPLHF. CDR3 sequence (DNA): TGTGCCAGCAGCCCCTCCCTTCCAGGGACACTAAATTCACCCCTCCACTTT. Full variable domain (outside the CDR3, taken from reference TRBV7-9 and TRBJ1-6): DTGVSQNPRHKITKRGQNVTFRCDPISEHNRLYWYRQTLGQGPEFLTYFQNEAQLEKSRLLSDRFSAERPKGSFSTLEIQRTEQGDSAMYLCASSPSLPGTLNSPLHFGNGTRLTVT.

Here the CDR3 reads CASSLAIGRTIYF. CDR3 bases: TGTGCCAGCAGTTTAGCAATCGGACGTACCATATATTTT. The chain has TRBV12-3 or TRBV12-4 and TRBJ1-3; D ambiguous. Deletions cut 0 bases from V and 10 bases from J, with 10 bases between. This CDR3 region has 13 residues.